These 25 T cell receptor beta chains came from one sample sequenced in a study of CD4 T cells in relation to SARS-CoV-2 and coronaviruses. Before the COVID-19 pandemic, during about 2011-2019, CD4+ T cells were taken from unexposed donors. Isolation of CD4+ T cells took place after around eleven days in culture. The protocol was immunoSEQ multiplex PCR, while the TCRdb copy is restricted to in-frame clones and leaves out a portion. Of about 22,000 clones listed, 70% to 85% are singletons. These receptors lack a known antigen. What was sequenced was CD4+ T cells from PBMCs, cultured in vitro. The receptors derive from a human donor in good health.

This clone was seen a single time. The V and J genes are TRBV12-5 and TRBJ2-3, with TRBD2 matching 9 bases. Unmatched junction bases numbered 7, after V lost 10 bases and J lost 2 bases. The CDR3 length is 14 residues. Germline V gives CDR1 LGHNT, CDR2 FRNRAP. The CDR3 nucleotides read TGTGCTAATGCGGCTAGCGGGGCCACAGATACGCAGTATTTT. This codes for CANAASGATDTQYF.

The chain recombines TRBV6-5 with TRBJ1-3; no definite D call. CDR1 MNHEY and CDR2 SVGAGI come from the germline V gene. V shed 6 bases and J shed 4 bases, with 10 bases lying between them. This CDR3 contains 13 residues. CDR3 region: CASSRTRGNTIYF. CDR3 coding DNA: TGTGCCAGCAGCCGAACAAGAGGAAACACCATATATTTT.

This clone was observed a handful of times. The chain uses TRBV19 and TRBJ1-2; 9 bases agree with TRBD1. Losses at the gene ends were 5 bases for V and 6 bases for J; bases not matched to a gene: 10. The CDR3 covers 15 residues. The V gene's germline CDR1 is LNHDA and CDR2 SQIVND (reference sequence). CDR3 amino acids: CASSPEGDRVNGYTF. The CDR3 DNA is TGTGCCAGTAGTCCCGAGGGGGACAGGGTCAATGGCTACACCTTC.

This clone has a handful of counts. CDR3 amino acids: CASSPGQNSPLHF. In DNA form, the CDR3 reads TGCGCCAGCAGCCCGGGACAAAATTCACCCCTCCACTTT. V gene TRBV5-1 combines with J gene TRBJ1-6, with D possibly TRBD1 on 6 matching bases. V dropped 4 bases and J dropped 7 bases, with 9 bases sitting between them. Germline V gene sequence: CDR1 SGHRS, CDR2 YFSETQ. The CDR3 covers 13 residues.

The chain uses TRBV18 and TRBJ2-5; maybe TRBD2 (6 bases). Germline CDR1 and CDR2: KGHSH and LQKENI. The V gene lost 3 bases and the J gene lost 5 bases, with 10 bases spanning the gap. This CDR3 is 13 amino acids long. This CDR3 reads CASSPGGSETQYF. DNA for the CDR3: TGTGCCAGCTCACCGGGGGGTTCGGAGACCCAGTACTTC.

V is TRBV4-1 and J is TRBJ1-1; 8 bases agree with TRBD1. The CDR3 contains 18 residues. The junction had 16 bases not matched to a gene; V was cut back by 2 bases and J by 5 bases. Germline CDR1 MGHRA, CDR2 YSYEKL. In DNA, the CDR3 is TGCGCCAGCAGCCAACTAAGGGGAACAGGGGGGCCGAGAACTGAAGCTTTCTTT. Translated: CASSQLRGTGGPRTEAFF.

The rearrangement joins TRBV7-9 to TRBJ1-2; TRBD1 is a possible D gene (5 bases). Germline CDR1 and CDR2: SEHNR and FQNEAQ (reference sequence). V was shortened by 5 bases and J by 6 bases, with 16 bases between the two germline ends. The CDR3 has 14 residues. In DNA form, the CDR3 reads TGTGCCAGCAGCCCCGTGGAGGGGATCAATGGCTACACCTTC. Translating gives CASSPVEGINGYTF.

This chain connects TRBV18 to TRBJ2-3; weak D call: TRBD2 (6 bases). The CDR3 loop spans 14 amino acids. V lost 0 bases and J lost 5, with 9 bases in between. Germline CDR1 KGHSH, CDR2 LQKENI. The CDR3 region has the DNA TGTGCCAGCTCACCACCGGGACTCCAAGATACGCAGTATTTT. Its protein product is CASSPPGLQDTQYF.

J is TRBJ2-3 and V is TRBV5-4; 8 bases agree with TRBD2. The germline CDR1 and CDR2 sequences are SGHNT and YYREEE (reference sequence). J was trimmed by 0 bases and V by 4 bases; bases with no gene match: 4. The CDR3 sequence is 15 residues long. The CDR3 DNA follows: TGTGCCAGCAGCCCCGCTAGCGGGAGCACAGATACGCAGTATTTT. This gives the protein CASSPASGSTDTQYF.

This clone showed up just a few times. CDR3 DNA sequence: TGTGCCAGCAGCCCGACGGGGGACGGTGAAACGAACACCGGGGAGCTGTTTTTT. It yields the protein CASSPTGDGETNTGELFF. V is TRBV7-3 and J is TRBJ2-2, with D perhaps matching TRBD2 (6 bases). Trimming removed 5 bases at V and 0 bases at J, with 19 bases between. The CDR3 is 18 residues long. Germline V gene data show CDR1 as SGHTA and CDR2 as FQGTGA.

The V and J genes are TRBV7-2 and TRBJ2-6, with D uncertain. The CDR3 totals 13 residues. The V and J ends lost 8 bases and 4 bases respectively, with 9 bases between them. Looked up from germline, CDR1 is SGHTA and CDR2 is FQGNSA. The CDR3 region has the DNA TGTGCCAGCCTCTCGGGCGGGGCCAACGTCCTGACTTTC. Encoded protein: CASLSGGANVLTF.

V is TRBV18 and J is TRBJ2-5; D call uncertain. V shed 4 bases and J shed 3 bases, with 0 bases lying between them. The CDR3 covers 10 residues. Per germline, CDR1 KGHSH and CDR2 LQKENI. DNA for the CDR3: TGTGCCAGCTCACAAGAGACCCAGTACTTC. This sequence encodes CASSQETQYF.

Only a few counts were recorded for this clone. This chain links TRBV18 with TRBJ1-2; 8 bases are a match to TRBD1. Per the germline V gene, CDR1 is KGHSH and CDR2 is LQKENI. V shed 3 bases, J shed 8 bases, and the junction held 8 bases outside the gene matches. The length of the CDR3 is 14 residues. CDR3 DNA sequence: TGTGCCAGCTCACCGTCGGGACAGGATCAAGGCTACACCTTC. As protein: CASSPSGQDQGYTF.

CDR3 amino acids: CSASGAGQNTEAFF. The CDR3 nucleotides read TGCAGTGCTAGTGGTGCCGGACAGAACACTGAAGCTTTCTTT. This chain uses TRBV20-1 with TRBJ1-1, with D perhaps TRBD1 (5 bases). V was trimmed by 3 bases and J by 1 base, leaving 12 bases between them. CDR1 DFQATT and CDR2 SNEGSKA come from the germline V gene (reference sequence). The length of the CDR3 is 14 residues.

The chain joins TRBV19 to TRBJ2-1; possible D gene TRBD2, 5 bases. The germline gives CDR1 LNHDA, CDR2 SQIVND (reference sequence). Trimming cost V 5 bases and J 6 bases, with 8 bases left between them. CDR3 length equals 12 residues. CDR3 sequence reads: CASSFGGNEQFF. CDR3 DNA sequence: TGTGCCAGTAGTTTCGGAGGCAATGAGCAGTTCTTC.

The chain has TRBV7-9 and TRBJ2-7; D is perhaps TRBD2 (7 bases). CDR1 and CDR2 from the germline V gene are SEHNR and FQNEAQ (reference sequence). The CDR3 runs to 12 residues. V was cut by 11 bases and J by 7 bases, with 18 bases left in between. The CDR3 DNA reads as TGTGCCTGCGGGGGCAGGGAAAGGGAGCAGTACTTC. Translating gives CACGGREREQYF.

This clone turned up a few times. In DNA, the CDR3 is TGTGCCAGCAGTGAGGGATGGCCTCTCTCCTACGAGCAGTACTTC. It codes for CASSEGWPLSYEQYF. This chain connects TRBV2 to TRBJ2-7; D gene uncertain. Germline values: CDR1 SNHLY, CDR2 FYNNEI. V was clipped by 3 bases and J by 0 bases, with 12 bases between them. The CDR3 has 15 amino acids.

The chain combines TRBV4-3 with TRBJ2-2, with 9 nucleotides matching TRBD2. CDR1 and CDR2 (germline): LGHNA, YSLEER. After removal of 0 bases from V and 5 bases from J, the junction contained 16 bases not matched to a gene. The CDR3 extends over 20 amino acids. CDR3 sequence (DNA): TGCGCCAGCAGCCAAGATTCAGTCATAGCGGGAGAAGGTCGGACCGGGGAGCTGTTTTTT. It yields the protein CASSQDSVIAGEGRTGELFF.

The J gene is TRBJ2-5, the V gene TRBV6-2 or TRBV6-3; TRBD2 is a possible D gene (5 bases). V lost 0 bases and J lost 9, with 8 bases in between. Germline lookup yields CDR1 MNHEY and CDR2 SVGEGT. This CDR3 has 12 residues. CDR3 region: CASSYSGGAQYF. The CDR3 DNA is TGTGCCAGCAGTTACTCCGGAGGAGCCCAGTACTTC.

The chain carries TRBV5-4 and TRBJ2-3; D possibly corresponds to TRBD2 (5 bases). Germline CDR1 is SGHNT and CDR2 is YYREEE (reference sequence). The CDR3 length is 16 residues. Trimming removed 0 bases at V and 5 bases at J, with 16 bases between. DNA for the CDR3: TGTGCCAGCAGCTTGGCCGGCATGGGAGTAGGAGATACGCAGTATTTT. Amino acids: CASSLAGMGVGDTQYF.

The chain joins TRBV29-1 to TRBJ2-7; 9 bases are a match to TRBD1. Germline CDR1 and CDR2: SQVTM and ANQGSEA. This CDR3 contains 14 residues. Trimming cost V 6 bases and J 1 base; bases outside gene matches: 7. CDR3 protein: CSVGGTGNSYEQYF. CDR3 DNA: TGCAGCGTGGGCGGGACAGGGAATTCCTACGAGCAGTACTTC.

The rearrangement links TRBV4-1 to TRBJ2-5; TRBD1 agrees at 9 bases. Germline-derived CDR1 and CDR2 are MGHRA and YSYEKL. With 0 bases clipped from V and 1 base from J, the junction kept 9 bases outside the gene matches. The CDR3 has 18 amino acids. The CDR3 region has the DNA TGCGCCAGCAGCCAAGAGGGTGCCGAGACAGGGGGCCAAGAGACCCAGTACTTC. Protein: CASSQEGAETGGQETQYF.

This chain links TRBV6-2 or TRBV6-3 with TRBJ1-5, with 11 bases lining up with TRBD1. Trimming cost V 5 bases and J 5 bases; bases outside gene matches: 5. Germline loops: CDR1 MNHEY, CDR2 SVGEGT. This CDR3 comprises 15 residues. The CDR3 region has the DNA TGTGCCAGCAGTGGACTGGACAGGGGGCATCAGCCCCAGCATTTT. It codes for CASSGLDRGHQPQHF.

This clone was counted between two and nine times. CDR3 sequence (DNA): TGTGCCTGGAGTGTTTTGCAGGGAAAAGCTTTCTTT. It yields the protein CAWSVLQGKAFF. V usage is TRBV30 and J usage is TRBJ1-1, with D perhaps TRBD1 (5 bases). Germline CDR1 is GTSNPN and CDR2 is SVGIG (reference sequence). The CDR3 runs 12 residues. Between the trimmed V and J ends, which lost 0 bases and 9 bases, there was a span of 11 bases.

The J gene is TRBJ2-7, the V gene TRBV6-5; D is unresolved. CDR1 and CDR2 (germline): MNHEY, SVGAGI. The V gene lost 5 bases and the J gene lost 5 bases, with 13 bases spanning the gap. The CDR3 has 13 residues. CDR3 DNA: TGTGCCAGCAGTCAGTTTTTCGAACACGAGCAGTACTTC. Translation gives CASSQFFEHEQYF.